These 20 T cell receptor beta chains came from one sample sequenced in a study of shared T cell receptors in the human thymus. Sequenced by immunoSEQ multiplex PCR; TCRdb stores in-frame clones only, minus some. Of hundreds of thousands of clones listed, roughly 90% are singletons. This same sample was also part of a study on human thymus T cells.

Sequenced material: thymocytes. Source of these receptors: a boy in the first two years of life with a congenital heart defect.

CDR3 sequence (DNA): TGTGCCACCAGTCCGGGACAGGGGGTTAACATTCAGTACTTC. It translates to CATSPGQGVNIQYF. This chain uses TRBV19 with TRBJ2-4, with 11 bases identical to TRBD1. The CDR3 contains 14 residues. V was pared by 10 bases and J by 7 bases, with 9 bases of the junction left unmatched. Germline values: CDR1 LNHDA, CDR2 SQIVND (reference sequence).

V usage is TRBV5-1 and J usage is TRBJ1-4; D may be TRBD1 (5 bases). Between the trimmed V and J ends, which lost 0 bases and 5 bases, there was a span of 14 bases. The CDR3 is 16 amino acids. Per germline, CDR1 SGHRS and CDR2 YFSETQ. Written as DNA, the CDR3 is TGCGCCAGCAGCTTGGTGGGGGAGGGCTCAAATGAAAAACTGTTTTTT. Its protein is CASSLVGEGSNEKLFF.

A single count supports this clone. V usage is TRBV28 and J usage is TRBJ2-4; tentatively, D is TRBD1 (5 bases). The V end was cut by 6 bases, the J end by 6 bases, with 12 bases between. The germline gives CDR1 MDHEN, CDR2 SYDVKM. This CDR3 is 13 amino acids long. The CDR3 reads CASRPSTANIQYF. The CDR3, as DNA: TGTGCCAGCAGACCCTCGACAGCAAACATTCAGTACTTC. Full variable domain (remainder filled in from reference TRBV28 and TRBJ2-4): DVKVTQSSRYLVKRTGEKVFLECVQDMDHENMFWYRQDPGLGLRLIYFSYDVKMKEKGDIPEGYSVSREKKERFSLILESASTNQTSMYLCASRPSTANIQYFGAGTRLSVL.

A single count supports this clone. CDR3 protein: CASSQSDSLPTNEKLFF. The CDR3 DNA reads as TGCGCCAGCAGCCAATCGGACAGTCTCCCAACTAATGAAAAACTGTTTTTT. This chain links TRBV4-3 with TRBJ1-4; tentatively, D is TRBD1 (6 bases). This CDR3 has 17 residues. Germline V CDR1 and CDR2: LGHNA, YSLEER. V dropped 2 bases and J dropped 0 bases, with 13 bases sitting between them.

The rearrangement joins TRBV4-1 to TRBJ2-5, with 8 positions matching TRBD2. J was trimmed by 2 bases and V by 4 bases; bases with no gene match: 12. This CDR3 comprises 17 residues. CDR1 is MGHRA, CDR2 YSYEKL, per germline. The DNA of the CDR3 is TGCGCCAGCAGCCCCGACCCGGGAGCGGGAGAACAAGAGACCCAGTACTTC. Translated: CASSPDPGAGEQETQYF.

V is TRBV5-8 and J is TRBJ2-1; 9 bases are shared with TRBD1. The CDR3 runs to 14 residues. Germline V gene lookup returns CDR1 SGHTS and CDR2 YDEGEE. The V and J ends lost 3 bases and 6 bases, in that order; junction bases with no gene match: 4. For the CDR3, the DNA is TGTGCCAGCAGCTCGGACAGGGGAGGCAATGAGCAGTTCTTC. Translation gives CASSSDRGGNEQFF.

This clone was observed a few times. This chain uses TRBV10-3 with TRBJ1-3, with 9 bases matching TRBD1. Germline loops: CDR1 ENHRY, CDR2 SYGVKD. CDR3 length: 15 residues. V lost 6 bases to trimming and J lost 2 bases; unmatched junction nucleotides: 5. CDR3 coding DNA: TGTGCCATCAGGGAGGGACAGGGCACTGGAAACACCATATATTTT. It specifies CAIREGQGTGNTIYF.

This chain joins TRBV6-5 and TRBJ2-7, with 7 bases that match TRBD1. V lost 7 bases to trimming and J lost 3 bases; unmatched junction nucleotides: 12. The CDR3 sequence is 15 residues long. Germline CDR1 is MNHEY and CDR2 is SVGAGI. The CDR3, as DNA: TGTGCCAGCAAGGGCGGACAGGATGGGATCTACGAGCAGTACTTC. It is translated as CASKGGQDGIYEQYF.

V and J are TRBV25-1 and TRBJ1-1, with 11 bases fitting TRBD1. The germline V gene encodes CDR1 MGHDK and CDR2 SYGVNS. CDR3 size: 18 residues. Trimming removed 4 bases from V and 1 base from J; junction bases left unmatched: 11. CDR3 in DNA: TGTGCCAGCAGTGGGCGAACGGACAGGGGGCCCCGGAACACTGAAGCTTTCTTT. Translation: CASSGRTDRGPRNTEAFF.

The chain couples TRBV15 to TRBJ2-7; 11 bases are a match to TRBD2. CDR1 LNHNV and CDR2 YYDKDF come from the germline V gene (reference sequence). This CDR3 has 19 amino acids. V was clipped by 0 bases and J by 3 bases; unmatched bases: 13. As DNA, the CDR3 is TGTGCCACCAGCAGAGATTCGGGACTAGCGGTAGGAAGTTGCTACGAGCAGTACTTC. Its translation: CATSRDSGLAVGSCYEQYF. The variable domain in full, with the rest retrieved from reference TRBV15 and TRBJ2-7, is DAMVIQNPRYQVTQFGKPVTLSCSQTLNHNVMYWYQQKSSQAPKLLFHYYDKDFNNEADTPDNFQSRRPNTSFCFLDIRSPGLGDTAMYLCATSRDSGLAVGSCYEQYFGPGTRLTVT.

This chain connects TRBV7-9 to TRBJ1-2; TRBD1 is a possible D gene (5 bases). The CDR3 contains 12 residues. Deletions cut 4 bases from V and 7 bases from J, with 10 bases between. Per germline, CDR1 SEHNR and CDR2 FQNEAQ (reference sequence). This CDR3 is CASSWGGGGYTF. The CDR3 DNA reads TGTGCCAGCAGCTGGGGGGGTGGTGGCTACACCTTC. The entire variable domain, with the rest obtained from reference TRBV7-9 and TRBJ1-2, is as follows: DTGVSQNPRHKITKRGQNVTFRCDPISEHNRLYWYRQTLGQGPEFLTYFQNEAQLEKSRLLSDRFSAERPKGSFSTLEIQRTEQGDSAMYLCASSWGGGGYTFGSGTRLTVV.

The rearrangement joins TRBV11-2 to TRBJ2-1; D may be TRBD2 (5 bases). Between the trimmed V and J ends, which lost 4 bases and 3 bases, there was a span of 16 bases. Germline V CDR1 and CDR2: SGHAT, FQNNGV. The CDR3 sequence is 16 residues long. This CDR3 is CASSWTGRGRYNEQFF. CDR3 nucleotide sequence: TGTGCCAGCAGCTGGACTGGCCGTGGCCGCTACAATGAGCAGTTCTTC.

This chain joins TRBV25-1 and TRBJ2-7; 8 bases line up with TRBD1. This CDR3 has 15 amino acids. V was pared by 1 base and J by 5 bases, with 7 bases of the junction left unmatched. Germline CDR1 is MGHDK and CDR2 is SYGVNS. CDR3 loop: CASSESGQGPHEQYF. The CDR3 bases are TGTGCCAGCAGTGAATCCGGACAGGGACCCCACGAGCAGTACTTC.

The chain combines TRBV6-1 with TRBJ1-1; 7 bases are shared with TRBD1. CDR1 is MNHNS and CDR2 is SASEGT in the germline V gene. V lost 2 bases to trimming and J lost 6 bases; unmatched junction nucleotides: 9. This CDR3 has 15 amino acids. In nucleotides, the CDR3 is TGTGCCAGCAGTGAATTTAAGGGGGCCGGGGCTGAAGCTTTCTTT. Amino acids: CASSEFKGAGAEAFF.

The rearrangement joins TRBV2 to TRBJ1-4; D may be TRBD1 (5 bases). Germline loops: CDR1 SNHLY, CDR2 FYNNEI. Trimming shortened V by 4 bases and J by 8 bases, and 14 bases separated the two germline ends. CDR3 length: 14 amino acids. The CDR3 sequence is CASSAGGGREKLFF. DNA for the CDR3: TGTGCCAGCAGTGCCGGGGGTGGGAGGGAAAAACTGTTTTTT.

The gene calls are TRBV19 and TRBJ2-6; D is perhaps TRBD2 (5 bases). The CDR3 runs to 16 residues. Trimming pared 4 bases from V and 0 bases from J, leaving 10 bases between. Germline V gives CDR1 LNHDA, CDR2 SQIVND (reference sequence). CDR3 protein: CASSTRRGSGANVLTF. The DNA for the CDR3 is TGTGCCAGTAGTACTCGACGGGGCTCTGGGGCCAACGTCCTGACTTTC.

The chain carries TRBV29-1 and TRBJ2-1; TRBD2 matches 12 bases. Germline V gene data show CDR1 as SQVTM and CDR2 as ANQGSEA. V trimming: 4 bases; J trimming: 0 bases; junction bases outside the gene matches: 7. The CDR3 is 17 amino acids. This CDR3 reads CSVGLAGVSTSYNEQFF. CDR3 DNA: TGCAGCGTTGGACTAGCGGGAGTCTCCACCTCCTACAATGAGCAGTTCTTC.

The genes are TRBV25-1 and TRBJ1-3; D may be TRBD1 (6 bases). Germline assignment: CDR1 MGHDK and CDR2 SYGVNS. The V end lost 6 bases, the J end lost 2 bases, and 14 bases lay between the germline ends. This CDR3 comprises 15 residues. The CDR3 spells CASRSPWGPGNTIYF. The CDR3 DNA reads as TGTGCCAGCAGGTCTCCTTGGGGGCCTGGAAACACCATATATTTT. The full variable domain, in which reference TRBV25-1 and TRBJ1-3 provide the parts outside the CDR3, is EADIYQTPRYLVIGTGKKITLECSQTMGHDKMYWYQQDPGMELHLIHYSYGVNSTEKGDLSSESTVSRIRTEHFPLTLESARPSHTSQYLCASRSPWGPGNTIYFGEGSWLTVV.

This chain connects TRBV7-6 to TRBJ2-7; no clear D. The V gene's germline CDR1 is SGHVS and CDR2 FNYEAQ. CDR3 length: 14 amino acids. V was shortened by 3 bases and J by 6 bases, with 15 bases between the two germline ends. The CDR3 region has the DNA TGTGCCAGCAGCTTTCTGGCGGAGCTCGGCGAGCAGTACTTC. It is translated as CASSFLAELGEQYF.

This chain uses TRBV15 with TRBJ2-3; D gene uncertain. The germline V gene encodes CDR1 LNHNV and CDR2 YYDKDF (reference sequence). Trimming took 0 bases from V and 3 from J, leaving 7 bases between them. The CDR3 runs 14 residues. The CDR3 region has the DNA TGTGCCACCAGCAGAGATGTTTCGACAGATACGCAGTATTTT. This sequence encodes CATSRDVSTDTQYF. The whole variable domain, remainder taken from reference TRBV15 and TRBJ2-3, is DAMVIQNPRYQVTQFGKPVTLSCSQTLNHNVMYWYQQKSSQAPKLLFHYYDKDFNNEADTPDNFQSRRPNTSFCFLDIRSPGLGDTAMYLCATSRDVSTDTQYFGPGTRLTVL.